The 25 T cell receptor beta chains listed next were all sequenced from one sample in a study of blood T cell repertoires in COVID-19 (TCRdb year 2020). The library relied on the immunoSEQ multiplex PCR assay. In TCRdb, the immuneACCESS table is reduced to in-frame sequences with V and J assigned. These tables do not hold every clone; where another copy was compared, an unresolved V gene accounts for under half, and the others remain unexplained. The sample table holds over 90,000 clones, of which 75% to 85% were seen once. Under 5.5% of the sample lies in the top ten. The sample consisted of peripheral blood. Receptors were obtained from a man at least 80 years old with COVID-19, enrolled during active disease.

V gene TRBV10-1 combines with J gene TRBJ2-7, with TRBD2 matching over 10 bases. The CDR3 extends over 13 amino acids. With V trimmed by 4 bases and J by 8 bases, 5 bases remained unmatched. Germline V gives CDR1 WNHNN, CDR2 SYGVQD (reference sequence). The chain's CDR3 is CASSAGGLAQQYF. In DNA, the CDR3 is TGCGCCAGCAGTGCGGGGGGACTAGCGCAGCAGTACTTC.

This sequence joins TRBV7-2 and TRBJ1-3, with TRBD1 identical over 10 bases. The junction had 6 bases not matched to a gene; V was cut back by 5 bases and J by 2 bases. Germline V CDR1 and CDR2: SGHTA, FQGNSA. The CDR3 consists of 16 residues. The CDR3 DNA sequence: TGTGCCAGCAGCCCCGACAGGGGGCGGCCTGGAAACACCATATATTTT. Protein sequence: CASSPDRGRPGNTIYF.

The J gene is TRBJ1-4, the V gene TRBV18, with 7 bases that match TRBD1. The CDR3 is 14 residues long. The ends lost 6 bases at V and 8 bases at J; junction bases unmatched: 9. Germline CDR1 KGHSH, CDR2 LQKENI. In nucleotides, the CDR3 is TGTGCCAGCTCGGAACAGGGGAAGGGGGAAAAACTGTTTTTT. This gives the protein CASSEQGKGEKLFF.

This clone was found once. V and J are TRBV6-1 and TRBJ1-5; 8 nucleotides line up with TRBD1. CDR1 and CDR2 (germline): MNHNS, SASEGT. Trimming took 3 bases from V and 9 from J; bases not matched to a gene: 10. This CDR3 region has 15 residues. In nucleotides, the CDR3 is TGTGCCAGCAGTGAGGACTTAACAGGGGGGAGGCCCCAGCATTTT. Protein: CASSEDLTGGRPQHF.

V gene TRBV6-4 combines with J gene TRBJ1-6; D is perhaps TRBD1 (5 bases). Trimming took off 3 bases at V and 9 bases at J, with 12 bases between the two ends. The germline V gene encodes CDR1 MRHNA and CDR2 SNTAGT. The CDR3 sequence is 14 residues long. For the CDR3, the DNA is TGTGCCAGCAGTGAAGGGCAGGGAGGTTCACCCCTCCACTTT. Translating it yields CASSEGQGGSPLHF.

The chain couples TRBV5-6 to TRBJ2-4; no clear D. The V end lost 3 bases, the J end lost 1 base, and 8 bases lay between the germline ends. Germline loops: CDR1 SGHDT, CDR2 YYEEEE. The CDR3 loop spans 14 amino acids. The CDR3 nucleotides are TGTGCCAGCAGCTCCCTCAGGGCCAAAAACATTCAGTACTTC. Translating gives CASSSLRAKNIQYF.

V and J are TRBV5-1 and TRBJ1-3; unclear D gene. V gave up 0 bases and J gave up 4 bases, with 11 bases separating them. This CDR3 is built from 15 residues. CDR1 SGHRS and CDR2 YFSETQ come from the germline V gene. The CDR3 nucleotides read TGCGCCAGCAGCTTGGAGGTGGGAGTGGGAAACACCATATATTTT. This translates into CASSLEVGVGNTIYF.

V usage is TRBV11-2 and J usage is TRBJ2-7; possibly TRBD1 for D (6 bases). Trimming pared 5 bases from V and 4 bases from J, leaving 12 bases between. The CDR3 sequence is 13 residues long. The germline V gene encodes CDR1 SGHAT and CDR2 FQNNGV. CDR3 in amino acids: CASSPDSKYEQYF. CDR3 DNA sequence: TGTGCCAGCAGCCCGGACAGCAAATACGAGCAGTACTTC.

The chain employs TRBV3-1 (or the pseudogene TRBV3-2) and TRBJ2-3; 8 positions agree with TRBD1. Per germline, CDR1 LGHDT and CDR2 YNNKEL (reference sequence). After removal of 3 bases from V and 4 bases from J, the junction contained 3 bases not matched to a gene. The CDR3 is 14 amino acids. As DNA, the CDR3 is TGTGCCAGCAGCCACCAGGGGGCCTCAGATACGCAGTATTTT. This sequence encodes CASSHQGASDTQYF.

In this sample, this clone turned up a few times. CDR3 coding DNA: TGTGCCAGCAGCCCGAGGAGAAAAGCGGGTCCCCAAGAGACCCAGTACTTC. Residues: CASSPRRKAGPQETQYF. The chain joins TRBV3-1 (or the pseudogene TRBV3-2) to TRBJ2-5; D is perhaps TRBD2 (6 bases). Trimming removed 4 bases at V and 1 base at J, with 19 bases between. CDR1 and CDR2 (germline): LGHDT, YNNKEL (reference sequence). The CDR3 loop spans 17 amino acids.

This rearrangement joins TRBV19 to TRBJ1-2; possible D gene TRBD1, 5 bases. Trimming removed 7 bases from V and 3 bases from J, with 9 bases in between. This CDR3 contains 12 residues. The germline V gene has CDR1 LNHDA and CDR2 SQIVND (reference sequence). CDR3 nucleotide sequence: TGTGCCAGTATAAAAGGGGACTATGGCTACACCTTC. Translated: CASIKGDYGYTF.

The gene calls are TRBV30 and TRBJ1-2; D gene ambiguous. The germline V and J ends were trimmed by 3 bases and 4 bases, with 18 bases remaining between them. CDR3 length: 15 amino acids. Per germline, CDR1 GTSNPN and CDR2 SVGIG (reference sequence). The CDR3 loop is CAWSPRPRGTYGYTF. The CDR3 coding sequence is TGTGCCTGGAGCCCCCGGCCGCGGGGAACCTATGGCTACACCTTC.

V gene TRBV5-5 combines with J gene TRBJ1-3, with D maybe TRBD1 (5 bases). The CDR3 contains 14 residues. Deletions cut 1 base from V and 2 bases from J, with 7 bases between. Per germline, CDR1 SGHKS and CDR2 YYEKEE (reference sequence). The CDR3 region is CASSLQGPGNTIYF. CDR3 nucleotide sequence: TGTGCCAGCAGCTTGCAGGGCCCTGGAAACACCATATATTTT.

The CDR3 DNA is TGTGCCAGCAGCCGACCGGGACTAGCGGGAGGGCCGGTCGAGCAGTACTTC. Residues: CASSRPGLAGGPVEQYF. The V call is TRBV5-4, the J call TRBJ2-7; the match to TRBD2 covers 16 bases. This CDR3 has 17 amino acids. Germline CDR1 is SGHNT and CDR2 is YYREEE (reference sequence). V trimming: 4 bases; J trimming: 6 bases; junction bases outside the gene matches: 10.

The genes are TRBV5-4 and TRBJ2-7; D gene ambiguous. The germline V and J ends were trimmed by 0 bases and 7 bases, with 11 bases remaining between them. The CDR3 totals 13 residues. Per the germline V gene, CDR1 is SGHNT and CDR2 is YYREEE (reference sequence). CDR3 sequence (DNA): TGTGCCAGCAGCTTGGATCCCACTTGGGAGCAGTACTTC. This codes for CASSLDPTWEQYF.

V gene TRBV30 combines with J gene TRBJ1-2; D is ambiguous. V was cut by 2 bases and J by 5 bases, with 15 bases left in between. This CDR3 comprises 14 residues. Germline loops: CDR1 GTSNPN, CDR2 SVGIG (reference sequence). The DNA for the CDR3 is TGTGCCTGGAGTACCGGCGGAGCGTCTTATGGCTACACCTTC. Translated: CAWSTGGASYGYTF.

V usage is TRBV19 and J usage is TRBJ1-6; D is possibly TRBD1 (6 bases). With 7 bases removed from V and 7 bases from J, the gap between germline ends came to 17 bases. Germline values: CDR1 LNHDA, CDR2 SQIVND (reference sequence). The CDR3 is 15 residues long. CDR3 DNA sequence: TGTGCCAGTAAAGGCAGGGGTCCACCGAATTCACCCCTCCACTTT. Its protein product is CASKGRGPPNSPLHF.

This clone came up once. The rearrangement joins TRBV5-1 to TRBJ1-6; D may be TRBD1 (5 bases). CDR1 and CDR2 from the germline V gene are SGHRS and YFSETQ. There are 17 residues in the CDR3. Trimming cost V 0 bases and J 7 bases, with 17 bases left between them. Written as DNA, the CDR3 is TGCGCCAGCAGCTTGGACCCCCTGGACACCAGCAATTCACCCCTCCACTTT. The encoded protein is CASSLDPLDTSNSPLHF.

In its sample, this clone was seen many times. The CDR3 reads CSVQTGGNTGELFF. The CDR3 DNA sequence: TGCAGCGTGCAAACAGGGGGGAACACCGGGGAGCTGTTTTTT. The chain recombines TRBV29-1 with TRBJ2-2; 8 positions match TRBD1. Trimming at V came to 6 bases and at J to 1 base, leaving 4 bases not matched to a gene. Germline lookup yields CDR1 SQVTM and CDR2 ANQGSEA. This CDR3 has 14 amino acids.

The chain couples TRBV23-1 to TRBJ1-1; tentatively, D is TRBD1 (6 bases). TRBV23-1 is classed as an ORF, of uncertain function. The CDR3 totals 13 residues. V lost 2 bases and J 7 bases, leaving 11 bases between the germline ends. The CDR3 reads CASSQRQDHEAFF. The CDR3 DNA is TGCGCCAGCAGTCAAAGACAGGATCATGAAGCTTTCTTT.

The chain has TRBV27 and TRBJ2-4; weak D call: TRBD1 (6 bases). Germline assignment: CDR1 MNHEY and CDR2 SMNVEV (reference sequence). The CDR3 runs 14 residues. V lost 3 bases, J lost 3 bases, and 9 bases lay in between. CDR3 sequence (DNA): TGTGCCAGCAGTTTCGCAGGGGTCAAAAACATTCAGTACTTC. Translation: CASSFAGVKNIQYF.

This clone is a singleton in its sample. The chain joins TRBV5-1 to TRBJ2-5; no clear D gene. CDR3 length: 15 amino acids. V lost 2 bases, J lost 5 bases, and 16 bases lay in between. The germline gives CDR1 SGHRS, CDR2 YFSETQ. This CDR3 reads CASSLRRLGRETQYF. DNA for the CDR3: TGCGCCAGCAGCTTACGACGTCTGGGCCGTGAGACCCAGTACTTC.

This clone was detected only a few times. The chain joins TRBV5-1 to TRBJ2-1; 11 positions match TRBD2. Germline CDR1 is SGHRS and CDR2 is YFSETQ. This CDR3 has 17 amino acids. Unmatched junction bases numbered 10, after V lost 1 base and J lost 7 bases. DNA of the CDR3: TGCGCCAGCAGCTTGTCGGTAGCGGGAGGGCCGAGTAATGAGCAGTTCTTC. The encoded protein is CASSLSVAGGPSNEQFF.

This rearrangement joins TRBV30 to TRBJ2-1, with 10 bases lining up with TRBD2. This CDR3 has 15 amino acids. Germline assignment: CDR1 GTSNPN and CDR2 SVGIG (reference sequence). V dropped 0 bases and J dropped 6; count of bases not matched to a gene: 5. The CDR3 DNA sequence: TGTGCCTGGAGTGTAGGTAGCGGGAGGTTCAATGAGCAGTTCTTC. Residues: CAWSVGSGRFNEQFF.

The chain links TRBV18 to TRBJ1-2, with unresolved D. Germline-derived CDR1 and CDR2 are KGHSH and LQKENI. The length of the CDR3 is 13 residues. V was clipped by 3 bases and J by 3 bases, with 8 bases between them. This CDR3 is CASSPQVDYGYTF. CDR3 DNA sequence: TGTGCCAGCTCACCCCAGGTCGACTATGGCTACACCTTC. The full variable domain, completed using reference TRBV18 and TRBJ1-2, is NAGVMQNPRHLVRRRGQEARLRCSPMKGHSHVYWYRQLPEEGLKFMVYLQKENIIDESGMPKERFSAEFPKEGPSILRIQQVVRGDSAAYFCASSPQVDYGYTFGSGTRLTVV.